Given below is one T cell receptor beta chain in context. Its specificity is not known. A single base separates this from a much larger clone, so it may be a read error. TCRdb analysed the PCR reads with MiXCR anew, one entry per CDR3 protein. This sample yields over 600,000 distinct CDR3 sequences, of which about 20% are seen a single time; roughly 0.9% belongs to the top ten. The CDR3 runs 15 residues. CDR1 is MNHEY, CDR2 SMNVEV, per germline (reference sequence). These data come from a study of molecular identifiers for immune sequencing clone quantification. Study-level findings and limits: Highly expanded clone sizes could be underestimated through barcode sharing by identical TCR molecules.

The V and J genes are TRBV27 and TRBJ2-7; the D is unclear. The sequenced material came from naive CD8+ T cells from blood, with Jurkat cell RNA spiked in. Described subset: FACS-sorted CD8+CD4-CCR7+CD45RA+ naive T cells. The source of this sequence is a human donor in good health. Some libraries in this study had Jurkat cell RNA spiked in. The CDR3 sequence is CSSSLYSSRSYEQYF. In DNA form, the CDR3 reads TGTTCCAGCAGTTTATATTCCAGTAGGTCGTACGAGCAGTACTTC.